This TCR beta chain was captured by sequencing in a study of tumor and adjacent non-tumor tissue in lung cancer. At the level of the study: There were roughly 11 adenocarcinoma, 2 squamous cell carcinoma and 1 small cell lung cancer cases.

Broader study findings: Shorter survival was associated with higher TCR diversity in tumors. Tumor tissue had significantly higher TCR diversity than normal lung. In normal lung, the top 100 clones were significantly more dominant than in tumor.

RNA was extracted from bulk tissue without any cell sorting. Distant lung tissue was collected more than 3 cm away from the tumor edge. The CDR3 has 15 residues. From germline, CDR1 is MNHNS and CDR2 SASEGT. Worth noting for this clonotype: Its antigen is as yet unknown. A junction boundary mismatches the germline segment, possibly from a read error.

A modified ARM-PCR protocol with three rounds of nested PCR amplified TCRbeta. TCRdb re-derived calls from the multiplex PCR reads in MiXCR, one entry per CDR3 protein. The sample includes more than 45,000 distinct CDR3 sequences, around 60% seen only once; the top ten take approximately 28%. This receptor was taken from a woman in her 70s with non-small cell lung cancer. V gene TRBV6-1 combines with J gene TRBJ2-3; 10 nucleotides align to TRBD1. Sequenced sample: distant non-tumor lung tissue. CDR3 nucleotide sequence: TGTCCCAGCAGGGACAAGCGGGACAGGGGAGATACCCAGTATTTT. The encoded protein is CPSRDKRDRGDTQYF.